Each of the 5 T cell receptor beta chains below was sequenced from the same sample in a study of radiotherapy plus CTLA-4 blockade in lung cancer. Clones were sequenced by immunoSEQ multiplex PCR, and TCRdb holds only the in-frame ones, with some missing. The sample has 30,000 or so clones, less than 75% seen once. Sequences were derived from peripheral blood, sampled from a patient treated with radiotherapy plus ipilimumab. The receptors derive from a human donor with non-small cell lung cancer whose response to radiotherapy plus ipilimumab could not be evaluated.

The rearrangement joins TRBV18 to TRBJ2-5; D ambiguous. Germline CDR1 reads KGHSH; CDR2 reads LQKENI. This CDR3 is built from 12 residues. With 5 bases removed from V and 2 bases from J, the gap between germline ends came to 6 bases. This CDR3 is CASSATQETQYF. CDR3 DNA: TGTGCCAGCTCAGCTACTCAAGAGACCCAGTACTTC.

The V and J genes are TRBV6-6 and TRBJ2-7; 11 bases align to TRBD2. V was clipped by 11 bases and J by 7 bases; unmatched bases: 13. Germline assignment: CDR1 MNHNY and CDR2 SVGAGI (reference sequence). This CDR3 spans 14 amino acids. This CDR3 reads CAVSRTSGPWEQYF. In DNA form, the CDR3 reads TGTGCCGTCTCCCGGACTAGCGGGCCCTGGGAGCAGTACTTC.

The CDR3 nucleotides read TGTGCCAGCAGCAGGAGGGGGAACACCGGGGAGCTGTTTTTT. Translated: CASSRRGNTGELFF. The chain has TRBV11-2 and TRBJ2-2, with a weak D call TRBD2 (6 bases). This CDR3 region has 14 residues. Germline V gene lookup returns CDR1 SGHAT and CDR2 FQNNGV. Between the trimmed V and J ends, which lost 5 bases and 1 base, there was a span of 8 bases.

The chain has TRBV19 and TRBJ1-2; TRBD1 aligns across 8 bases. The CDR3 sequence is 16 residues long. Per the germline V gene, CDR1 is LNHDA and CDR2 is SQIVND (reference sequence). The V segment lost 4 bases and the J segment 0 bases; nucleotides outside the gene matches: 7. In nucleotides, the CDR3 is TGTGCCAGTAGTAAAGGGACAGGAGATACTAACTATGGCTACACCTTC. Protein sequence: CASSKGTGDTNYGYTF. The full variable domain, completed using reference TRBV19 and TRBJ1-2, is DGGITQSPKYLFRKEGQNVTLSCEQNLNHDAMYWYRQDPGQGLRLIYYSQIVNDFQKGDIAEGYSVSREKKESFPLTVTSAQKNPTAFYLCASSKGTGDTNYGYTFGSGTRLTVV.

The V and J genes are TRBV25-1 and TRBJ1-5; D unresolved. V shed 3 bases and J shed 0 bases, with 9 bases lying between them. The CDR3 spans 15 residues. Germline CDR1 reads MGHDK; CDR2 reads SYGVNS. CDR3 nucleotides: TGTGCCAGCAGTGATCCCGGTAATAGCAATCAGCCCCAGCATTTT. Protein product: CASSDPGNSNQPQHF.